This T cell receptor (beta chain) was sequenced during a study of OX40 agonist ivuxolimab in advanced cancers. Study overall: Patients received ivuxolimab, an agonistic anti-OX40 (CD134) antibody.

The length of the CDR3 is 12 residues. Germline V gene lookup returns CDR1 SGHTA and CDR2 FQGTGA. Trimming took off 5 bases at V and 8 bases at J, with 12 bases between the two ends. The assay was immunoSEQ multiplex PCR, and TCRdb's table has in-frame clones only and misses some. The repertoire holds about 100,000 clones, with about 88% as singletons. The sample in question was CD4+ or CD8+ T cells sorted from blood, obtained in a trial of the OX40 agonist ivuxolimab. This TCR was recovered from an adult with an advanced solid tumor such as melanoma, head and neck, liver or kidney cancer. This sequence joins TRBV7-3 and TRBJ1-2; possible D gene TRBD1, 5 bases. The CDR3 nucleotides read TGTGCCAGCAGCCAAAGGGGCGTCGGCTACACCTTC. As protein: CASSQRGVGYTF.